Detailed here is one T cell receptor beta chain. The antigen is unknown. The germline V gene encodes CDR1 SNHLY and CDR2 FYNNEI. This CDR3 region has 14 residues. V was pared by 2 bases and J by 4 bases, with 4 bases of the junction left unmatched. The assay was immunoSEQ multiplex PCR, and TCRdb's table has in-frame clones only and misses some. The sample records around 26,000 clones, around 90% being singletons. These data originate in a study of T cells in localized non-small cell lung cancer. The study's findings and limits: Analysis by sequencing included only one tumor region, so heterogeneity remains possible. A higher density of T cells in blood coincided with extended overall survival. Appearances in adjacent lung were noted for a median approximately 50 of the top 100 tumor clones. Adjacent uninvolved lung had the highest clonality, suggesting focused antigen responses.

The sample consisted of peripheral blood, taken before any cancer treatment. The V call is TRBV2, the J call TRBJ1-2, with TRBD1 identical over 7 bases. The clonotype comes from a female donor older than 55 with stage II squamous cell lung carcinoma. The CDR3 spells CASSEKGQLYGYTF. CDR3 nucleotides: TGTGCCAGCAGTGAAAAGGGACAGCTCTATGGCTACACCTTC.